Following are 18 T cell receptor beta chains from one sample sequenced in a study of response to subunit inactivated influenza vaccine. MiXCR was run by TCRdb on the RT-PCR reads, yielding one entry per CDR3 protein. The table records approximately 490,000 distinct CDR3 sequences, roughly 7.9% of them present only once. Sequenced material: PBMCs from blood, taken less than 30 months after vaccination. The receptors were gathered from a man aged 45 to 70 who received an inactivated influenza vaccine.

This clonotype was seen only a few times. The chain couples TRBV4-2 to TRBJ2-2, with TRBD2 identical over 10 bases. Germline values: CDR1 LGHNA, CDR2 YNFKEQ. The trim removed 0 bases at V and 6 bases at J, leaving 10 bases unmatched. This CDR3 has 18 residues. Here the CDR3 reads CASSQEGGILAGAGELFF. The CDR3 bases are TGTGCCAGCAGCCAAGAAGGAGGGATTCTAGCGGGGGCCGGGGAGCTGTTTTTT.

This clonotype was seen only a few times. The chain employs TRBV12-3 or TRBV12-4 and TRBJ2-5, with TRBD1 as a possible D gene (6 bases). The CDR3 length is 17 residues. Trimming cost V 5 bases and J 1 base, with 20 bases left between them. The CDR3 DNA reads as TGTGCCAGCAGTAAGGGCGCGACAGGATACGTCCAAGAGACCCAGTACTTC. Translated, it gives CASSKGATGYVQETQYF.

This clonotype has a handful of counts. The rearrangement joins TRBV20-1 to TRBJ1-4; no clear D. In germline, CDR1 is DFQATT, CDR2 SNEGSKA (reference sequence). There are 13 residues in the CDR3. V lost 3 bases and J lost 8, with 13 bases in between. The CDR3 DNA reads TGCAGTGCTAGCCGGGCCCAGGAGGAAAAACTGTTTTTT. Protein: CSASRAQEEKLFF.

The chain joins TRBV10-3 to TRBJ2-1; TRBD1 is a possible D gene (5 bases). In germline, CDR1 is ENHRY, CDR2 SYGVKD. CDR3 size: 16 residues. Deletions cut 6 bases from V and 6 bases from J, with 21 bases between. The CDR3 nucleotides read TGTGCCATCAGACTCAGCATGGGGCCCGGCTTCAATGAGCAGTTCTTC. It yields the protein CAIRLSMGPGFNEQFF.

The sample holds a few counts of this clonotype. V usage is TRBV12-3 or TRBV12-4 and J usage is TRBJ1-2, with D possibly matching TRBD1 (5 bases). With 6 bases removed from V and 4 bases from J, the gap between germline ends came to 15 bases. The CDR3 contains 14 residues. The CDR3 DNA follows: TGTGCCAGCAGCCCGACTAAGACAGCCTATGGCTACACCTTC. It yields the protein CASSPTKTAYGYTF.

This clonotype was counted at least ten times. The CDR3 DNA reads TGTGCCAGCAGTAGACAGGGCGGGTCCTACAATGAGCAGTTCTTC. Protein product: CASSRQGGSYNEQFF. This rearrangement joins TRBV12-3 or TRBV12-4 to TRBJ2-1; TRBD1 matches 7 bases. The CDR3 sequence is 15 residues long. With V trimmed by 5 bases and J by 1 base, 5 bases remained unmatched.

This sequence joins TRBV2 and TRBJ2-2; 8 nucleotides align to TRBD1. This CDR3 region has 14 residues. In germline, CDR1 is SNHLY, CDR2 FYNNEI. V shed 7 bases and J 7 bases; nucleotides not matched to a gene: 8. CDR3 loop: CASKGQGAVGELFF. CDR3 bases: TGTGCCAGCAAGGGGCAGGGGGCTGTCGGGGAGCTGTTTTTT.

This clonotype was found a few times. The gene calls are TRBV20-1 and TRBJ2-3, with D perhaps matching TRBD2 (6 bases). CDR1 and CDR2 from the germline V gene are DFQATT and SNEGSKA (reference sequence). The V end was cut by 0 bases, the J end by 4 bases, with 20 bases between. The CDR3 is 17 residues long. CDR3 amino acids: CSARDGRLDEWSDTQYF. The DNA of the CDR3 is TGCAGTGCTAGAGACGGGAGACTGGACGAATGGTCAGATACGCAGTATTTT.

In this sample, this clonotype turned up a few times. The chain couples TRBV29-1 to TRBJ1-2; 7 bases match TRBD1. Germline V gene data show CDR1 as SQVTM and CDR2 as ANQGSEA. The CDR3 totals 13 residues. V shed 5 bases, J shed 5 bases, and the junction held 8 bases outside the gene matches. In nucleotides, the CDR3 is TGCAGCGTTCCGGACAGGAAGGGGTATGGCTACACCTTC. It encodes CSVPDRKGYGYTF.

The table lists this clonotype with many counts. The chain employs TRBV18 and TRBJ2-2; maybe TRBD2 (5 bases). Trimming shortened V by 3 bases and J by 3 bases, and 8 bases separated the two germline ends. CDR3 length: 14 residues. The germline V gene has CDR1 KGHSH and CDR2 LQKENI. The CDR3 DNA follows: TGTGCCAGCTCACCTAGCGTATACACCGGGGAGCTGTTTTTT. It yields the protein CASSPSVYTGELFF.

This clonotype was detected a few times. The chain employs TRBV29-1 and TRBJ1-2; 8 nucleotides agree with TRBD1. Germline V gene lookup returns CDR1 SQVTM and CDR2 ANQGSEA. The ends lost 2 bases at V and 5 bases at J; junction bases unmatched: 10. The CDR3 is made up of 15 amino acids. This CDR3 is CSVERQGNRHYGYTF. In DNA, the CDR3 is TGCAGCGTTGAACGACAGGGGAATAGACATTATGGCTACACCTTC.

This clonotype was found many times. The rearrangement joins TRBV20-1 to TRBJ2-3; maybe TRBD1 (5 bases). Germline V gene lookup returns CDR1 DFQATT and CDR2 SNEGSKA (reference sequence). This CDR3 comprises 13 residues. Trimming pared 3 bases from V and 2 bases from J, leaving 9 bases between. CDR3 coding DNA: TGCAGTGCTAGGGCCAGGGTCACAGATACGCAGTATTTT. Amino acid sequence: CSARARVTDTQYF.

The sample holds many counts of this clonotype. This chain links TRBV5-1 with TRBJ1-6; TRBD1 matches at 9 bases. Germline CDR1 reads SGHRS; CDR2 reads YFSETQ. This CDR3 has 15 amino acids. The V and J ends lost 4 bases and 9 bases, in that order; junction bases with no gene match: 8. This chain's CDR3 is CASSQKGQGSSPLHF. DNA for the CDR3: TGCGCCAGCAGCCAGAAGGGACAGGGAAGTTCACCCCTCCACTTT.

This clonotype occurred many times. V usage is TRBV27 and J usage is TRBJ1-1, with unresolved D. The ends were cut back, 2 bases at V and 2 bases at J, with 6 bases in the middle. Per germline, CDR1 MNHEY and CDR2 SMNVEV (reference sequence). There are 13 residues in the CDR3. CDR3 bases: TGTGCCAGCAGTTTAAGGAGAAACACTGAAGCTTTCTTT. Its protein is CASSLRRNTEAFF.

The rearrangement links TRBV28 to TRBJ2-7; the match to TRBD2 covers 10 bases. CDR1 MDHEN and CDR2 SYDVKM come from the germline V gene. This CDR3 is built from 15 residues. V lost 7 bases, J lost 4 bases, and 10 bases stayed unmatched. In DNA form, the CDR3 reads TGTGCCAGCAATCCTCGGACTAGCGGTTTGTACGAGCAGTACTTC. Amino acids: CASNPRTSGLYEQYF.

V usage is TRBV15 and J usage is TRBJ1-6; D unclear. The germline V gene has CDR1 LNHNV and CDR2 YYDKDF (reference sequence). CDR3 length: 17 residues. V shed 1 base and J shed 0 bases, with 10 bases lying between them. CDR3 amino acids: CATSRVGTSSYNSPLHF. In nucleotides, the CDR3 is TGTGCCACCAGCAGAGTTGGCACGAGCTCCTATAATTCACCCCTCCACTTT.

This clonotype has ten or more counts. This chain uses TRBV10-3 with TRBJ2-3; 9 positions agree with TRBD2. This CDR3 region has 15 residues. The V gene's germline CDR1 is ENHRY and CDR2 SYGVKD. J lost 2 bases, V lost 3 bases, and 3 bases had no gene match. As DNA, the CDR3 is TGTGCCATCAGTGACGGCGGGGGGGACACAGATACGCAGTATTTT. Translation gives CAISDGGGDTDTQYF.

This clonotype was detected ten times or more. The chain employs TRBV12-3 or TRBV12-4 and TRBJ2-5, with 10 bases that match TRBD1. The CDR3 covers 14 residues. The J segment lost 4 bases and the V segment lost 6 bases, leaving 5 bases of the junction unmatched. The CDR3 DNA reads TGTGCCAGCAGACCAGACAGGGGGCGAGAGACCCAGTACTTC. This gives the protein CASRPDRGRETQYF.